These 10 T cell receptor beta chains originate from one sample sequenced in a study of CD8+CD57+ T cells in acquired aplastic anemia. It was genomic DNA that served as the template for profiling TCR beta VDJ and CDR3. Using its own MiXCR run on the reads, TCRdb lists one record per CDR3 protein. Of about 270,000 distinct CDR3 sequences detected, 50% to 70% appear once; the ten largest clones hold 7% to 9%. Sequenced input: sorted CD4+, CD8+, or CD8+CD57+ T cells (not recorded which) from PBMCs. These receptors were collected from a human donor with severe aplastic anemia or a healthy control (not recorded which).

This clonotype was recorded a few times. The rearrangement joins TRBV7-6 to TRBJ2-7; 9 bases align to TRBD1. Germline values: CDR1 SGHVS, CDR2 FNYEAQ. The CDR3 has 16 amino acids. The ends lost 1 base at V and 2 bases at J; junction bases unmatched: 6. CDR3 DNA: TGTGCCAGCAGCTTAGTTACGGGACAGGGAACCTACGAGCAGTACTTC. Translating it yields CASSLVTGQGTYEQYF.

The rearrangement joins TRBV20-1 to TRBJ2-5, with D uncertain. Trimming stripped 0 bases from V and 4 bases from J, with 18 bases between. Looked up from germline, CDR1 is DFQATT and CDR2 is SNEGSKA (reference sequence). This CDR3 has 16 amino acids. The CDR3 is CSARDRNGVVGETQYF. The CDR3 DNA follows: TGCAGTGCTAGAGATCGTAACGGCGTAGTCGGAGAGACCCAGTACTTC.

In its sample, this clonotype was seen a few times. The V and J genes are TRBV6-5 and TRBJ2-5; D possibly corresponds to TRBD2 (6 bases). Germline CDR1 and CDR2: MNHEY and SVGAGI. The V gene lost 1 base and the J gene lost 4 bases, with 10 bases spanning the gap. CDR3 length equals 14 residues. The CDR3 DNA follows: TGTGCCAGCAGTTACTTGGACGGGAGAGAGACCCAGTACTTC. Translated, it gives CASSYLDGRETQYF.

The chain joins TRBV19 to TRBJ1-5; TRBD1 might be the D (5 bases). V lost 3 bases to trimming and J lost 6 bases, with 18 bases between them. In germline, CDR1 is LNHDA, CDR2 SQIVND (reference sequence). The CDR3 length is 16 residues. The CDR3 protein is CASSMGQGGGFQPQHF. The CDR3 DNA follows: TGTGCCAGTAGTATGGGTCAGGGAGGTGGATTTCAGCCCCAGCATTTT.

This clonotype was counted at least ten times. V and J are TRBV5-1 and TRBJ2-6; 8 nucleotides align to TRBD1. The CDR3 extends over 17 amino acids. The germline V gene has CDR1 SGHRS and CDR2 YFSETQ. V shed 7 bases, J shed 1 base, and the junction held 10 bases outside the gene matches. CDR3 protein: CASRRGQGVSGANVLTF. As DNA, the CDR3 is TGCGCCAGCCGCCGTGGACAGGGTGTGTCTGGGGCCAACGTCCTGACTTTC.

The chain employs TRBV5-4 and TRBJ2-7; 12 bases are a match to TRBD2. The CDR3 runs 13 residues. Germline lookup yields CDR1 SGHNT and CDR2 YYREEE (reference sequence). After removal of 8 bases from V and 3 bases from J, the junction contained 3 bases not matched to a gene. The CDR3 here is CASGLAGFYEQYF. Here the CDR3 DNA reads TGTGCCAGTGGACTAGCGGGGTTCTACGAGCAGTACTTC.

Details on this clonotype: A much larger clone lies one base from this, so it may be a read error. This sequence joins TRBV6-5 and TRBJ2-7, with TRBD2 matching 11 bases. The germline V gene has CDR1 MNHEY and CDR2 SVGAGI. The trim removed 2 bases at V and 7 bases at J, leaving 7 bases unmatched. This CDR3 is built from 15 residues. Here the CDR3 reads CASSYAGLAANEQYF. CDR3 nucleotides: TGTGCCAGCAGTTACGCGGGACTAGCGGCCAATGAGCAGTACTTC.

This clonotype was counted ten times or more. The chain joins TRBV11-2 to TRBJ2-1; no definite D call. V shed 0 bases and J shed 0 bases, with 18 bases lying between them. This CDR3 has 19 amino acids. CDR1 is SGHAT and CDR2 is FQNNGV in the germline V gene. CDR3 DNA: TGTGCCAGCAGCTTAGATCAGGAGTCAGGCGCGAGCTCCTACAATGAGCAGTTCTTC. This gives the protein CASSLDQESGASSYNEQFF.

This clonotype was counted ten times or more. This chain links TRBV20-1 with TRBJ1-1, with D uncertain. V shed 3 bases and J shed 4 bases, with 9 bases lying between them. Per the germline V gene, CDR1 is DFQATT and CDR2 is SNEGSKA (reference sequence). There are 12 residues in the CDR3. CDR3 protein: CSASPRLTEAFF. In nucleotides, the CDR3 is TGCAGTGCTAGTCCCAGGCTCACTGAAGCTTTCTTT.

V and J are TRBV5-4 and TRBJ1-5; D is unresolved. This CDR3 region has 16 residues. CDR1 is SGHNT and CDR2 is YYREEE in the germline V gene (reference sequence). V gave up 1 base and J gave up 1 base, with 12 bases separating them. CDR3 loop: CASSLKGVGSNQPQHF. DNA for the CDR3: TGTGCCAGCAGCTTGAAGGGAGTTGGAAGCAATCAGCCCCAGCATTTT.